There are a few counts of the clone carrying this T cell receptor (beta chain). Its antigen remains unknown. This CDR3 has 15 residues. After removal of 5 bases from V and 10 bases from J, the junction contained 17 bases not matched to a gene. Germline-derived CDR1 and CDR2 are SGHTA and FQGNSA. Starting from about 0.55 ug of total RNA, TCR libraries were made with linear amplification. TCRdb analysed the reads with MiXCR anew, one entry per CDR3 protein. The repertoire holds about 180,000 distinct CDR3 sequences, with over 60% as singletons. The sample belongs to a study of healthy donors' naive CD4 and CD8 T cells. The study, taken as a whole, reports: Positive CDR3 charge linked to CD4+ cells, negative to CD8+ cells.

The sample taken for sequencing was naive CD4+ and CD8+ T cells sorted from blood, pooled from several donors. This receptor was identified in a pool of human donors in good health; the sample pools cells from several healthy donors. The V and J genes are TRBV7-2 and TRBJ2-7; 7 positions match TRBD1. The CDR3 loop reads CASSQRRQGVHEQYF. CDR3 nucleotide sequence: TGTGCCAGCAGCCAACGTAGGCAGGGGGTTCATGAACAGTACTTC.